This TCR beta chain originates from a study of breast tumors, draining lymph nodes, adjacent tissues. Breast cancer patients provided tissue from their axillary draining lymph nodes. Broader study findings: Compared with lymph nodes, tumors were less diverse; compared with nontumor tissue, more. That most tumor T cells come from lymph nodes remained unproven. Tumor and nontumor repertoires were significantly more similar in luminal-like than in basal-like breast cancer. Data fit most tumor T cells coming from lymph node, expanding in tumor.

TCRdb itself ran the multiplex PCR reads through MiXCR, one entry per CDR3 protein. The sample yields 150,000 to 200,000 distinct CDR3 sequences, approximately 30% seen once. This clonotype was found many times. What it binds is not known. One end of the junction fails to match germline, which may point to a read error. This receptor was obtained from a female donor with breast cancer. Some clones in this sample may be carry-over from other donors' samples. The sequencing input was axillary lymph node tissue.

This CDR3 is CASSPAASNEQYF. The DNA of the CDR3 is TGTGCCAGCAGCCCCGCGGCCTCCAACGAGCAGTACTTC. This chain links TRBV5-8 with TRBJ2-7; D is uncertain. Germline V CDR1 and CDR2: SGHTS, YDEGEE. The CDR3 has 13 residues.